Sequencing of this T cell receptor beta chain was carried out in a study of T cell repertoires in cytomegalovirus infection. Whole-study context: As its CMV epitopes, the study selected recently identified HLA-C-restricted and well-studied HLA-B-restricted targets. Public TCR beta signature analysis indicated the presence of both CMV infection and matching HLA type. Study-wide points: The ex vivo response showed dominance by HLA-C-restricted CMV-specific TCR beta clonotypes. Carriage of CMV together with the relevant HLA was identifiable through cumulative public TCR beta family frequency.

Each CDR3 protein gets one entry after TCRdb re-called the reads with MiXCR. The sample shows about 360,000 distinct CDR3 sequences, about 35% of them seen only once. This clonotype was counted between two and nine times. Its antigen is still unknown. The CDR3 covers 15 residues. The V end lost 8 bases, the J end lost 0 bases, and 17 bases lay between the germline ends. The specimen was cultured PBMCs, collected from culture after CMV antigen stimulation. The receptor was isolated from a human donor in good health (CMV status not recorded). Some clones in this sample may be carry-over from other donors' samples. V usage is TRBV12-3 or TRBV12-4 and J usage is TRBJ2-7, with TRBD1 as a possible D gene (6 bases). The CDR3 region is CASGSTGTGSYEQYF. CDR3 DNA sequence: TGTGCCAGCGGATCCACAGGGACCGGCTCCTACGAGCAGTACTTC.